The T cell receptor (beta chain) described here comes from a study of OX40 agonist ivuxolimab in advanced cancers. Looking at the study overall: Three patients, one with hepatocellular carcinoma and two with cutaneous melanoma, achieved partial responses. Whole-study results and caveats: The study found that CD8+ T cells averaged more expanded clones than CD4+.

With respect to this clone: Antigen specificity is unknown. Within the sample, other DNA sequences also encode this same CDR3.

Trimming pared 6 bases from V and 3 bases from J, leaving 5 bases between. This CDR3 spans 10 amino acids. CDR1 DFQATT and CDR2 SNEGSKA come from the germline V gene (reference sequence). The table came from immunoSEQ multiplex PCR; TCRdb's copy has only in-frame clones and leaves some out. The sample lists approximately 49,000 clones; about 88% were seen once. The clonotype originates from an adult with an advanced solid tumor such as melanoma, head and neck, liver or kidney cancer. Sequencing was performed on CD4+ or CD8+ T cells sorted from blood, taken in a trial of the OX40 agonist ivuxolimab. The chain couples TRBV20-1 to TRBJ1-1, with no clear D. CDR3 residues: CSATDTEAFF. DNA for the CDR3: TGCAGTGCCACAGACACTGAAGCTTTCTTT.